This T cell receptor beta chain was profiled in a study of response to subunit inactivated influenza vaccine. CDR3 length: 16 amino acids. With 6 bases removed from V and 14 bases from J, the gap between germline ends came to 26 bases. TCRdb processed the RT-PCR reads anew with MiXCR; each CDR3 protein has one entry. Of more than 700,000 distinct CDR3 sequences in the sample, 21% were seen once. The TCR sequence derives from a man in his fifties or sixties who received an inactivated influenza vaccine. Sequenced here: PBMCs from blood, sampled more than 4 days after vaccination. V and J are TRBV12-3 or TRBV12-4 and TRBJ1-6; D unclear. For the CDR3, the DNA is TGTGCCAGCAGCCCCCCGGACCTCGAAGGATTTCTCACCCTCCACTTT. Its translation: CASSPPDLEGFLTLHF.